The present entry profiles one T cell receptor beta chain with its context. This record comes from a study of shared T cell receptors in the human thymus. TCRdb keeps only in-frame clones here, not all; method: immunoSEQ multiplex PCR. The data contain roughly 710,000 clones, approximately 85% of them seen just once; the ten biggest clones take up 0.008% to 0.011%. Germline V lookup: CDR1 SGHRS, CDR2 YFSETQ. The CDR3 has 14 residues. Trimming cost V 1 base and J 4 bases; bases outside gene matches: 1. The same data also contributed to another study, on human thymus T cells. According to that study: Corrective heart surgery yielded the resections from which the thymus tissue came.

The clonotype comes from a girl in the first two years of life with a congenital heart defect. Material for sequencing was thymocytes. This chain connects TRBV5-1 to TRBJ2-3; 9 bases agree with TRBD1. Here the CDR3 DNA reads TGCGCCAGCAGCTTGACAGGGGGCCCAGATACGCAGTATTTT. This translates into CASSLTGGPDTQYF. The whole variable domain, filled in from reference TRBV5-1 and TRBJ2-3, reads KAGVTQTPRYLIKTRGQQVTLSCSPISGHRSVSWYQQTPGQGLQFLFEYFSETQRNKGNFPGRFSGRQFSNSRSEMNVSTLELGDSALYLCASSLTGGPDTQYFGPGTRLTVL.